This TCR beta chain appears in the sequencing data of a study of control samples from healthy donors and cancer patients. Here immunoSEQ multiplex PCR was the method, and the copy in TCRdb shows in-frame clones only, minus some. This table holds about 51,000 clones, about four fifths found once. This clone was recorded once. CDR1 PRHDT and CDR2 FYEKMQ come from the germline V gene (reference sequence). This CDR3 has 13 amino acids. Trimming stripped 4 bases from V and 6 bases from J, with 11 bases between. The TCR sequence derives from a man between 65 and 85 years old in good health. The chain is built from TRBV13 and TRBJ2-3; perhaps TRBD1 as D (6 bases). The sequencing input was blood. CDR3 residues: CASSSSGADTQYF. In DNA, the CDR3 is TGTGCCAGCAGCTCCTCAGGGGCGGATACGCAGTATTTT.